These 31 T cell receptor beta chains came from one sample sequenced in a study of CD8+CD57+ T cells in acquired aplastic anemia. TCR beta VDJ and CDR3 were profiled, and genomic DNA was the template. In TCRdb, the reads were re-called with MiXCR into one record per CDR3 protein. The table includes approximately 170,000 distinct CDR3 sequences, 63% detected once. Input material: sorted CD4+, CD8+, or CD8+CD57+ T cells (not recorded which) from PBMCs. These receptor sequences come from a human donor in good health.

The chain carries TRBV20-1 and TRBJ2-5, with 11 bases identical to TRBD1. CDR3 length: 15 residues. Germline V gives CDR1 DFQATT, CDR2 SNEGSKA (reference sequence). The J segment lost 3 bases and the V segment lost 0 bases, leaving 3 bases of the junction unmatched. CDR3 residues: CSAREDRGPEETQYF. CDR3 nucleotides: TGCAGTGCTAGAGAGGACAGGGGGCCCGAAGAGACCCAGTACTTC.

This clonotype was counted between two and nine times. CDR3 protein: CATTPRRGQGTGELFF. The CDR3 DNA is TGTGCCACCACCCCCCGGAGGGGACAGGGGACCGGGGAGCTGTTTTTT. The chain uses TRBV15 and TRBJ2-2, with 10 bases matching TRBD1. In germline, CDR1 is LNHNV, CDR2 YYDKDF (reference sequence). The V gene end was trimmed by 7 bases and the J gene end by 5 bases; junction bases not matched to a gene: 10. CDR3 length equals 16 residues.

The CDR3 loop is CASSSGQGEREQYF. CDR3 in DNA: TGTGCCAGCAGCTCGGGACAGGGGGAGAGAGAGCAGTACTTC. The chain links TRBV7-9 to TRBJ2-7; TRBD1 aligns across 11 bases. With V trimmed by 4 bases and J by 7 bases, 6 bases remained unmatched. The germline V gene has CDR1 SEHNR and CDR2 FQNEAQ (reference sequence). This CDR3 has 14 amino acids. The complete variable domain, with remaining parts taken from reference TRBV7-9 and TRBJ2-7, reads DTGVSQNPRHKITKRGQNVTFRCDPISEHNRLYWYRQTLGQGPEFLTYFQNEAQLEKSRLLSDRFSAERPKGSFSTLEIQRTEQGDSAMYLCASSSGQGEREQYFGPGTRLTVT.

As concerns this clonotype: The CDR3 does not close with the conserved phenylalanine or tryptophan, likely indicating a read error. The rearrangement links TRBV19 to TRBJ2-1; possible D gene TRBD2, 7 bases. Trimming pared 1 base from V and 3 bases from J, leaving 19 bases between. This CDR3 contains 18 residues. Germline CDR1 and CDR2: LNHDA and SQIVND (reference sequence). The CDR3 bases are TGTGCCAGTAGTATAGGCCCGGTTGGGAGGGGGATCTACAATGAGCAGTTCCTC. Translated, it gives CASSIGPVGRGIYNEQFL.

The CDR3 loop is CASSPHESYGYTF. The CDR3 DNA sequence: TGTGCCAGCAGCCCTCACGAAAGCTATGGCTACACCTTC. The genes are TRBV9 and TRBJ1-2; D gene unclear. This CDR3 contains 13 residues. CDR1 is SGDLS, CDR2 YYNGEE, per germline. V shed 4 bases and J shed 4 bases, with 11 bases lying between them.

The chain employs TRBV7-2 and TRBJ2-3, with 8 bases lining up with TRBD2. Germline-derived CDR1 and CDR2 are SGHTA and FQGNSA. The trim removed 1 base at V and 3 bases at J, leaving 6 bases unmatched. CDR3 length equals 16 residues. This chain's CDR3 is CASSLGPSGSTDTQYF. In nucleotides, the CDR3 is TGTGCCAGCAGCTTAGGGCCCAGCGGGAGTACAGATACGCAGTATTTT. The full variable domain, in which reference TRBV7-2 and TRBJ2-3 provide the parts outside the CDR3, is GAGVSQSPSNKVTEKGKDVELRCDPISGHTALYWYRQSLGQGLEFLIYFQGNSAPDKSGLPSDRFSAERTGGSVSTLTIQRTQQEDSAVYLCASSLGPSGSTDTQYFGPGTRLTVL.

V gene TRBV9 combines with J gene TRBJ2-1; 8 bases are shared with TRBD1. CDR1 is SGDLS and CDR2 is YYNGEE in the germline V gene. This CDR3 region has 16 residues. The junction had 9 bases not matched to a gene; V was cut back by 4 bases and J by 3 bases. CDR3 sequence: CASSPDRDLIYNEQFF. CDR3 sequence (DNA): TGTGCCAGCAGCCCGGACAGGGATCTCATCTACAATGAGCAGTTCTTC. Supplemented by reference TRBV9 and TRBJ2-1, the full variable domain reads DSGVTQTPKHLITATGQRVTLRCSPRSGDLSVYWYQQSLDQGLQFLIQYYNGEERAKGNILERFSAQQFPDLHSELNLSSLELGDSALYFCASSPDRDLIYNEQFFGPGTRLTVL.

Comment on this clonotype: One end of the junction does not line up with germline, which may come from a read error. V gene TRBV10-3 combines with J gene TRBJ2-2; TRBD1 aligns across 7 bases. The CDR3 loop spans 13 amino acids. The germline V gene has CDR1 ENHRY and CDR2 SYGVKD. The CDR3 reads CAAGRGTTGELFF. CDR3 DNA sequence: TGTGCCGCCGGCAGGGGGACCACCGGGGAGCTGTTTTTC.

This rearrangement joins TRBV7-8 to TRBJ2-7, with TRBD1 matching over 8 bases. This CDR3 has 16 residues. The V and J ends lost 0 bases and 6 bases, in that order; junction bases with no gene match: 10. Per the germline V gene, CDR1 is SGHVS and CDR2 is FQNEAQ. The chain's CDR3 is CASSLANPGQGGEQYF. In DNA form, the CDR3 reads TGTGCCAGCAGCTTAGCTAACCCCGGACAGGGTGGCGAGCAGTACTTC.

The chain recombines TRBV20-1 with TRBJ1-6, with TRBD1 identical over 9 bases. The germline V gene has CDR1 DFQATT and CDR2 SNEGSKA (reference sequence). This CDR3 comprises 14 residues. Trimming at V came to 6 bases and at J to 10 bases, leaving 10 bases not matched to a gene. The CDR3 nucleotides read TGCAGTGCCGAGAGACAGGGGGTGCACTCACCCCTCCACTTT. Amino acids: CSAERQGVHSPLHF.

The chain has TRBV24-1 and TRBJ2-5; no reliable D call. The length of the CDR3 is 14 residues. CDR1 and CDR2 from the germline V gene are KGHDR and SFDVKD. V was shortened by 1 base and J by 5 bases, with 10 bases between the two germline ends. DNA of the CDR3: TGTGCCACCAGTGATTTTTTTATGCGGGAGACCCAGTACTTC. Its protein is CATSDFFMRETQYF.

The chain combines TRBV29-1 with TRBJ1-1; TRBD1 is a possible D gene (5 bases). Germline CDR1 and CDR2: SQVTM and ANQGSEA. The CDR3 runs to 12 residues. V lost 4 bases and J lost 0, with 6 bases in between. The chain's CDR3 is CSVGQLNTEAFF. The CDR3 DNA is TGCAGCGTTGGACAGTTGAACACTGAAGCTTTCTTT.

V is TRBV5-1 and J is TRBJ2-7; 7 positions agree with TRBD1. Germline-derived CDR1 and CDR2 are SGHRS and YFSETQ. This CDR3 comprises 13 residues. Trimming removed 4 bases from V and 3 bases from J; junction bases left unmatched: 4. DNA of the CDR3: TGCGCCAGCAGCCCGGACAGGCTCTACGAGCAGTACTTC. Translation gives CASSPDRLYEQYF.

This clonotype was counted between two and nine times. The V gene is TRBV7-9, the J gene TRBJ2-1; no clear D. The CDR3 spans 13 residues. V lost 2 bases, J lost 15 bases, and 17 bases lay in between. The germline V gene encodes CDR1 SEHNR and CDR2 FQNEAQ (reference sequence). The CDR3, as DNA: TGTGCCAGCAGCTTAAAACCTCGAACCGGTGTGTTCTTC. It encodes CASSLKPRTGVFF.

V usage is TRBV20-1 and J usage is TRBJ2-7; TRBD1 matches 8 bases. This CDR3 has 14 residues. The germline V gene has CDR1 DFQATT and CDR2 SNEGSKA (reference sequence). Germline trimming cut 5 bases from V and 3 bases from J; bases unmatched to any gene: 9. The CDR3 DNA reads TGCAGTGCTTGGATGGCGGACAGGGTCTACGAGCAGTACTTC. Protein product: CSAWMADRVYEQYF.

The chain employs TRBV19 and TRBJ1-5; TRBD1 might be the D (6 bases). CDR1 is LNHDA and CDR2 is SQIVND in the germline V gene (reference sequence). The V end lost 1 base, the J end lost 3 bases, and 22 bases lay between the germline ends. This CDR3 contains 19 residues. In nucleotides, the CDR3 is TGTGCCAGTAGTATAGGTGGACTCCGGGGGGGCTCTAACAATCAGCCCCAGCATTTT. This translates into CASSIGGLRGGSNNQPQHF.

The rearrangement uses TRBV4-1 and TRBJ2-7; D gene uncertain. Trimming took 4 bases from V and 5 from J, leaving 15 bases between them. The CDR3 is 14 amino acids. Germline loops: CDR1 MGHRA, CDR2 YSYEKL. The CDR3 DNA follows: TGCGCCAGCAGCCCCAGGACCGGTCCGGACGAGCAGTACTTC. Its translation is CASSPRTGPDEQYF.

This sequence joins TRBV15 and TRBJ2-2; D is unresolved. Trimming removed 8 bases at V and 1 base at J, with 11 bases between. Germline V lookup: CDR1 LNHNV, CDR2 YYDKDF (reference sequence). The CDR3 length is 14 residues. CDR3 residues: CATSPGRNTGELFF. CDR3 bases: TGTGCCACCTCCCCGGGTAGGAACACCGGGGAGCTGTTTTTT.

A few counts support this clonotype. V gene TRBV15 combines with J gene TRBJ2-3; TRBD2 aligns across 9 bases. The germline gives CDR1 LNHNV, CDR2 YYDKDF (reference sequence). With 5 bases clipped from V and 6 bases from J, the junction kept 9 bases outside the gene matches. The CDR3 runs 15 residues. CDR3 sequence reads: CATSPLGLAGDTQYF. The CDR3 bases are TGTGCCACCAGCCCACTGGGACTAGCTGGGGATACGCAGTATTTT.

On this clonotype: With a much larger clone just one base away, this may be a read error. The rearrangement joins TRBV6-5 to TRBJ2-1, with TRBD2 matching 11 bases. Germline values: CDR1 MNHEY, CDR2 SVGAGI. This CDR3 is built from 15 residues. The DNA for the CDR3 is TGTGCCGGCAGAGAACCGGGACTAGCGGACAATGAGCAGTTCTTC. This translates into CAGREPGLADNEQFF.

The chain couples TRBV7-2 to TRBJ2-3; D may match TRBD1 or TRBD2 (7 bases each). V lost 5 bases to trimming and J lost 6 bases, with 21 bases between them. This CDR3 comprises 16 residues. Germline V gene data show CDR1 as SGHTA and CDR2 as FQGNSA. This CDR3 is CASSPGGGGRKDTQYF. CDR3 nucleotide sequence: TGTGCCAGCAGCCCAGGGGGGGGAGGGAGGAAGGATACGCAGTATTTT.

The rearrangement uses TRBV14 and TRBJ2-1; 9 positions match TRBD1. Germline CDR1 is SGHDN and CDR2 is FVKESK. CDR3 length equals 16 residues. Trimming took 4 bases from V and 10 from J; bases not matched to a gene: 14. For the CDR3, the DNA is TGTGCCAGCAGCCGAGGGACAGGGCAAATGGGTGGGGAGCAGTTCTTC. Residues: CASSRGTGQMGGEQFF. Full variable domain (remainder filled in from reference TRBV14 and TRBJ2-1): EAGVTQFPSHSVIEKGQTVTLRCDPISGHDNLYWYRRVMGKEIKFLLHFVKESKQDESGMPNNRFLAERTGGTYSTLKVQPAELEDSGVYFCASSRGTGQMGGEQFFGPGTRLTVL.

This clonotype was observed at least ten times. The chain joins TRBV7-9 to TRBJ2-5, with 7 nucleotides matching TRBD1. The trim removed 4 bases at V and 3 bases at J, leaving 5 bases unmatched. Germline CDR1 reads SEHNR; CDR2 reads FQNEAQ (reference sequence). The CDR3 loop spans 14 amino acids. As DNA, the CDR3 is TGTGCCAGCAGCTCCGTTACAGGGGAAGAGACCCAGTACTTC. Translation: CASSSVTGEETQYF.

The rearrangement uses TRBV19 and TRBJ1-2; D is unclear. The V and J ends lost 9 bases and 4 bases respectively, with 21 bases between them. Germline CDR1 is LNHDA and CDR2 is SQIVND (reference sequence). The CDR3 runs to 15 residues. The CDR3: CARSNKKPGLYGYTF. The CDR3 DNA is TGTGCCAGGTCGAATAAAAAGCCCGGCCTCTATGGCTACACCTTC.

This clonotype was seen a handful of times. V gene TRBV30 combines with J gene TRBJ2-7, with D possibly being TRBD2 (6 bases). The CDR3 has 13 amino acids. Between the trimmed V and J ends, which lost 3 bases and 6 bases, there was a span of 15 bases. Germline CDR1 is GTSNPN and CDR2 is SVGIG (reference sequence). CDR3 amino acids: CAWSLGTRSEQYF. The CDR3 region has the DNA TGTGCCTGGAGCCTTGGGACTCGGTCCGAGCAGTACTTC.

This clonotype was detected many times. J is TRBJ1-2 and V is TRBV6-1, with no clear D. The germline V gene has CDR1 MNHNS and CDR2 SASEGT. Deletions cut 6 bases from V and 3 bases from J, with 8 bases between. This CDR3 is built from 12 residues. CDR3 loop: CASRDGYYGYTF. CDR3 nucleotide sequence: TGTGCCAGCAGGGACGGATACTATGGCTACACCTTC.

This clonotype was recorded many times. CDR3 region: CASSHQTVGNEKLFF. The CDR3 nucleotides are TGTGCCAGCAGCCACCAGACAGTGGGGAATGAAAAACTGTTTTTT. The rearrangement links TRBV14 to TRBJ1-4; possibly TRBD1 for D (5 bases). Deletions cut 3 bases from V and 5 bases from J, with 13 bases between. In germline, CDR1 is SGHDN, CDR2 FVKESK. The CDR3 runs 15 residues.

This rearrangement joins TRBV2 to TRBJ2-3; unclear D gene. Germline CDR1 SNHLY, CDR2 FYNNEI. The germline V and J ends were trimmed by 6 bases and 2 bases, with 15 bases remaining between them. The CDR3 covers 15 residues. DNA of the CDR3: TGTGCCAGCAGAACCACCCCGCAAATCACAGATACGCAGTATTTT. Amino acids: CASRTTPQITDTQYF.

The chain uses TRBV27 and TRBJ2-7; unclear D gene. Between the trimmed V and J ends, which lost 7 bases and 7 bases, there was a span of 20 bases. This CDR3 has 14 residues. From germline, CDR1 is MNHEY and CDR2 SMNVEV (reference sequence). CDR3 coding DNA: TGTGCCAGCATCCGTCGGGTGGGCCGTGGAGAGCAGTACTTC. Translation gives CASIRRVGRGEQYF.

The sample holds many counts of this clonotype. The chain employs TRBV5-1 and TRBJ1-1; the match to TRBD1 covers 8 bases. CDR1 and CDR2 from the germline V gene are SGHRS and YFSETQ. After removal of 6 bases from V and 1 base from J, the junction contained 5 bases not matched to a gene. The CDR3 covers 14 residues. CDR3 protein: CASTKTGANTEAFF. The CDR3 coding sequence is TGCGCCAGCACTAAGACAGGGGCGAACACTGAAGCTTTCTTT.

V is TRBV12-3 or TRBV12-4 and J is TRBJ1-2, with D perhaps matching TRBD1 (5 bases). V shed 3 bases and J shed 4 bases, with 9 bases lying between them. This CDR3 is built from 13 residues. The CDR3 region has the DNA TGTGCCAGCAGTTTTCAGGGAACCTATGGCTACACCTTC. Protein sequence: CASSFQGTYGYTF.